These 3 T cell receptor beta chains came from one sample sequenced in a study of Tregs in tolerant kidney transplant recipients. Sequencing was performed with immunoSEQ multiplex PCR; in TCRdb, only in-frame clones are kept and a portion is missing. The table has about 81,000 clones, 91% seen once. Related graft donors supplied nonmyeloablative bone marrow transplants, and mixed chimerism was transient. The starting material was CD4+ T cells from blood (PBMCs), obtained 24 months after the transplant. These receptors were obtained from a human patient who received a combined kidney and bone marrow transplant. Some T cells may be graft donor cells.

This chain joins TRBV27 and TRBJ1-1; 9 positions agree with TRBD1. The J segment lost 4 bases and the V segment lost 8 bases, leaving 14 bases of the junction unmatched. The germline V gene has CDR1 MNHEY and CDR2 SMNVEV (reference sequence). The CDR3 loop spans 16 amino acids. Here the CDR3 reads CASRVRWTGDFTEAFF. The CDR3 DNA sequence: TGTGCCAGCCGCGTCCGCTGGACAGGGGATTTCACTGAAGCTTTCTTT.

V gene TRBV30 combines with J gene TRBJ1-3; the D gene is possibly TRBD1 (6 bases). Germline-derived CDR1 and CDR2 are GTSNPN and SVGIG (reference sequence). The CDR3 consists of 15 residues. V lost 0 bases and J 3 bases, leaving 12 bases between the germline ends. The CDR3 loop is CAWSVRQVHGNTIYF. CDR3 nucleotide sequence: TGTGCCTGGAGTGTACGACAGGTCCATGGAAACACCATATATTTT.

The chain employs TRBV4-2 and TRBJ2-5, with a possible D match to TRBD2 (6 bases). Germline V gene lookup returns CDR1 LGHNA and CDR2 YNFKEQ. The CDR3 is 15 amino acids. V was cut by 4 bases and J by 1 base, with 13 bases left in between. In nucleotides, the CDR3 is TGTGCCAGCAGCCGCGGGCGGGAAATCCAAGAGACCCAGTACTTC. Its translation is CASSRGREIQETQYF.